Listed below are T cell receptor beta chains from one sample, sequenced in a study of PD-1 blockade in classical Hodgkin lymphoma. Here immunoSEQ multiplex PCR was the method, and the copy in TCRdb shows in-frame clones only, minus some. There are 13,000 or so clones in the sample; 82% occur only once, and 3.5% to 5% lies in the top ten. This specimen was peripheral blood mononuclear cells (PBMCs), taken at baseline. Receptor source: a human donor with classical Hodgkin lymphoma. CDR3s include the opening cysteine and the closing phenylalanine or tryptophan. Fields, in order: D gene, clone size, V gene, J gene, CDR3 protein, CDR3 DNA. A D gene is named only where the DNA matches it firmly. Clone size is not always given. Where it is, it says once, few, many or a class for expanded clones.

.	.	TRBV18	TRBJ2-7	CASSPDYRDSGHYEQYF	TGTGCCAGCTCACCAGACTACAGGGACTCAGGCCACTACGAGCAGTACTTC
.	.	TRBV4-1	TRBJ1-5	CASSPLGGNQPQHF	TGCGCCAGCAGCCCTCTAGGGGGCAATCAGCCCCAGCATTTT
TRBD1	.	TRBV18	TRBJ1-3	CASSPDRGGGNTIYF	TGTGCCAGCTCACCAGACAGGGGCGGCGGAAACACCATATATTTT
.	.	TRBV14	TRBJ2-5	CASSQDLGQETQYF	TGTGCCAGCAGCCAAGATTTGGGCCAAGAGACCCAGTACTTC
TRBD2	.	TRBV9	TRBJ2-1	CASSVRTSGNHEQFF	TGTGCCAGCAGCGTAAGGACTAGCGGGAACCATGAGCAGTTCTTC
.	.	TRBV28	TRBJ2-3	CASSPPGRSTDTQYF	TGTGCCAGCAGTCCTCCGGGACGGTCCACAGATACGCAGTATTTT
.	.	TRBV6-5	TRBJ1-2	CASSLTTANYGYTF	TGTGCCAGCAGTTTGACGACGGCAAACTATGGCTACACCTTC
.	.	TRBV5-1	TRBJ1-2	CASSLGGGGFGYGYTF	TGCGCCAGCAGCTTGGGAGGTGGGGGTTTTGGCTATGGCTACACCTTC
TRBD1	.	TRBV28	TRBJ1-4	CASSMPTGGSREKLFF	TGTGCCAGCAGTATGCCGACAGGGGGCTCGCGGGAAAAACTGTTTTTT
.	few	TRBV28	TRBJ1-5	CASSGINQPQHF	TGTGCCAGCAGTGGAATAAATCAGCCCCAGCATTTT
.	.	TRBV7-2	TRBJ2-6	CASSLAPPSSSGANVLTF	TGTGCCAGCAGCTTAGCTCCTCCTTCCTCCTCTGGGGCCAACGTCCTGACTTTC
TRBD1	.	TRBV10-3	TRBJ1-5	CAISKTGPGQPQHF	TGTGCCATCAGTAAGACAGGGCCGGGGCAGCCCCAGCATTTT
.	.	TRBV2	TRBJ2-5	CASTIGETQYF	TGTGCCAGCACAATCGGAGAGACCCAGTACTTC
TRBD2	.	TRBV5-4	TRBJ2-1	CASSPGLADYNEQFF	TGTGCCAGCAGCCCGGGACTAGCGGATTACAATGAGCAGTTCTTC
TRBD1	few	TRBV9	TRBJ2-7	CASSPSPGTGDSYEQYF	TGTGCCAGCAGCCCCTCCCCGGGGACAGGGGACTCCTACGAGCAGTACTTC
.	.	TRBV6-6	TRBJ2-2	CASSSHNAGFPGELFF	TGTGCCAGCAGTTCGCACAACGCAGGGTTCCCCGGGGAGCTGTTTTTT
.	once	TRBV7-2	TRBJ2-1	CASSERESSYNEQFF	TGTGCCAGCAGCGAAAGGGAAAGCTCCTACAATGAGCAGTTCTTC
.	.	TRBV6-5	TRBJ1-4	CASGSFLETNEKLFF	TGTGCCAGCGGTTCATTCCTCGAAACTAATGAAAAACTGTTTTTT
.	.	TRBV28	TRBJ1-6	CASLTLDLYNSPLHF	TGTGCCAGCTTGACGCTGGATCTCTATAATTCACCCCTCCACTTT
.	.	TRBV7-8	TRBJ2-7	CASSSRQLVGYEQYF	TGTGCCAGCAGCTCGCGACAGTTAGTAGGCTACGAGCAGTACTTC
.	.	TRBV19	TRBJ2-5	CASSISVWSLQETQYF	TGTGCCAGTAGTATATCGGTCTGGTCGCTACAAGAGACCCAGTACTTC
.	.	TRBV25-1	TRBJ2-5	CASSEGTNRLETQYF	TGTGCCAGCAGTGAGGGGACCAATCGTTTGGAGACCCAGTACTTC
.	large	TRBV27	TRBJ1-2	CASSLWGAGDYGYTF	TGTGCCAGCAGTTTATGGGGGGCCGGGGACTATGGCTACACCTTC
.	.	TRBV19	TRBJ2-1	CASSIVGQGSYNEQFF	TGTGCCAGTAGTATAGTAGGGCAGGGTTCCTACAATGAGCAGTTCTTC
.	.	TRBV18	TRBJ1-1	CASSPPMIDTEAFF	TGTGCCAGCTCACCACCTATGATAGACACTGAAGCTTTCTTT
.	.	TRBV19	TRBJ2-1	CASSVSGRVIWDEQFF	TGTGCCAGTAGTGTCAGCGGACGGGTCATCTGGGATGAGCAGTTCTTC
.	.	TRBV2	TRBJ2-5	CAGIPPLSLQETQYF	TGTGCCGGAATCCCCCCACTCTCATTACAAGAGACCCAGTACTTC
.	.	TRBV7-9	TRBJ2-3	CASSLETWDTQYF	TGTGCCAGCAGCCTCGAGACTTGGGATACGCAGTATTTT
.	.	TRBV7-2	TRBJ2-7	CASSLVSPAGGAYEQYF	TGTGCCAGCAGCTTAGTCTCCCCCGCAGGGGGGGCGTACGAGCAGTACTTC
.	once	TRBV6-6	TRBJ2-3	CAINGQFLADTQYF	TGTGCCATCAACGGGCAGTTTCTCGCAGATACGCAGTATTTT
TRBD1	.	TRBV10-3	TRBJ2-7	CAIGTASYEQYF	TGTGCCATTGGGACAGCCTCCTACGAGCAGTACTTC
.	.	TRBV6-5	TRBJ2-6	CASRPISGANVLTF	TGTGCCAGCAGACCGATCTCTGGGGCCAACGTCCTGACTTTC
.	.	TRBV11-2	TRBJ2-7	CASSLGWQGNYEQYF	TGTGCCAGCAGCTTAGGATGGCAGGGAAACTACGAGCAGTACTTC
.	.	TRBV18	TRBJ1-6	CASSPMGTRVQLSSPLHF	TGTGCCAGCTCACCGATGGGCACCCGGGTCCAATTAAGTTCACCCCTCCACTTT
.	.	TRBV25-1	TRBJ1-1	CASRIGITTEAFF	TGTGCCAGCAGGATCGGGATCACCACTGAAGCTTTCTTT
.	.	TRBV27	TRBJ1-1	CASSLGAGAGAFF	TGTGCCAGCAGTTTAGGAGCCGGGGCGGGAGCTTTCTTT
.	few	TRBV13	TRBJ1-1	CASSLNVYTEAFF	TGTGCCAGCAGCTTGAACGTATACACTGAAGCTTTCTTT
TRBD1	.	TRBV5-1	TRBJ1-4	CASSPRDSNEKLFF	TGCGCCAGCAGCCCCCGGGACAGTAATGAAAAACTGTTTTTT
TRBD1	.	TRBV5-6	TRBJ2-3	CASSFFQGARGADTQYF	TGTGCCAGCAGCTTTTTCCAGGGGGCGCGAGGAGCAGATACGCAGTATTTT
TRBD1	once	TRBV9	TRBJ1-2	CASSRRTGGLGGNGYTF	TGTGCCAGCAGCCGACGGACAGGGGGCCTTGGCGGGAATGGCTACACCTTC
TRBD2	.	TRBV19	TRBJ2-2	CASTGTSEVGELFF	TGTGCCAGTACCGGGACTAGTGAAGTCGGGGAGCTGTTTTTT
TRBD2	few	TRBV5-1	TRBJ2-5	CASSFFGGAGETQYF	TGCGCCAGCAGCTTCTTCGGGGGGGCCGGTGAGACCCAGTACTTC
.	few	TRBV9	TRBJ1-1	CASSVSGRAGVGTEAFF	TGTGCCAGCAGCGTATCCGGCAGGGCAGGCGTGGGCACTGAAGCTTTCTTT
TRBD2	.	TRBV11-2	TRBJ2-7	CASSLALAGPHYEQYF	TGTGCCAGCAGCTTAGCTCTAGCGGGACCCCACTACGAGCAGTACTTC
.	.	TRBV6-1	TRBJ2-7	CASSRRVYEQYF	TGTGCCAGCAGCCGCAGAGTATACGAGCAGTACTTC
TRBD1	.	TRBV4-1	TRBJ1-2	CASSHVTGLSGYGYTF	TGCGCCAGCAGCCATGTGACAGGGTTGTCCGGCTATGGCTACACCTTC
.	.	TRBV14	TRBJ1-1	CASSQETPWGNTEAFF	TGTGCCAGCAGCCAAGAGACCCCGTGGGGGAACACTGAAGCTTTCTTT
.	.	TRBV2	TRBJ2-7	CASSVEGAHSEQYF	TGTGCCAGCAGTGTGGAGGGGGCGCATAGCGAGCAGTACTTC